This T cell receptor beta chain was sequenced in a study of cytomegalovirus exposure and HLA in healthy donors. On this clone: Its antigen is undetermined.

Measured with immunoSEQ multiplex PCR; TCRdb has only the in-frame clones, and not every one. The data contain 260,000 or so clones, around 91% of them singletons. Overall study results and limits: As was reported, the classifier diagnosed cytomegalovirus status with high specificity and sensitivity. Listed as cytomegalovirus-associated were roughly 180 TCR beta chains. Most TCR sequences showed up rarely, but some public TCRs showed up in many donors. In vitro checks showed that a few CMV-associated chains really do target CMV antigens.

The source of this sequence is a woman aged 30 to 39 in good health and CMV-seronegative. Sequencing was performed on PBMCs.

CDR3 nucleotides: TGTGCCAGCAGTGCCGGGACAGCTAATGAAAAACTGTTTTTT. Translated, it gives CASSAGTANEKLFF. The chain couples TRBV2 to TRBJ1-4, with 7 bases that match TRBD1. Germline-derived CDR1 and CDR2 are SNHLY and FYNNEI. The V segment lost 4 bases and the J segment 3 bases; nucleotides outside the gene matches: 2. The CDR3 spans 14 residues.